This TCR beta chain is drawn from a study of somatic mutations in cytotoxic T cells in rheumatoid arthritis. Regarding the study as a whole: Of about 60 patients, roughly 8 had a largest CD8+ clone that exceeded 20% of CD8+ cells.

This table comes from immunoSEQ multiplex PCR, and its TCRdb copy is limited to in-frame clones, with some not included. The sample holds more than 8,000 clones, 60% to 85% seen once. The healthy control group was made up of blood donors, who had a median age of about 50 years (range about 21-80) and were about 55% female. Comment on this clone: What it binds is unknown.

The receptor was derived from a man in his forties or fifties in good health. The sequenced sample was CD8+ T cells sorted from blood.

CDR3 sequence (DNA): TGTGCCAGCAGCCCTAAGGACAATTACTATGGCTACACCTTC. Its translation is CASSPKDNYYGYTF. This chain joins TRBV7-9 and TRBJ1-2, with D perhaps matching TRBD1 (5 bases). CDR1 and CDR2 from the germline V gene are SEHNR and FQNEAQ (reference sequence). The CDR3 is 14 amino acids. With 5 bases removed from V and 3 bases from J, the gap between germline ends came to 13 bases.